The clone carrying this T cell receptor beta chain was detected ten times or more. The target antigen is unknown. Trimming left V 0 bases short and J 0 bases short, with 7 bases between. CDR3 size: 14 residues. Per germline, CDR1 SGHRS and CDR2 YFSETQ. Authors of the study amplified TCR beta CDR3 regions from RNA transcripts. HTBI primers were the set used in a first-round RT-PCR of the TCR CDR3. TCRdb processed the multiplex PCR reads anew with MiXCR; each CDR3 protein has one entry. This sample has some 350,000 distinct CDR3 sequences, with about 15% found just once. The study left out patients who had uncontrolled infection, other autoimmune disease, pregnancy or lactation. The sample originates from a study of T cells in Graves' hyperthyroidism and ophthalmopathy. Study-wide results and limits: Appearing also in blood were most of the thyroid clonotypes expanded above 0.001. Ophthalmopathy onset followed model prediction by a median about 6.9 months. Ophthalmopathy and stable hyperthyroidism were told apart by a 13 V-J model.

The sequence came from a woman younger than 35 with Graves' hyperthyroidism that later progressed to Graves' ophthalmopathy. The rearrangement links TRBV5-1 to TRBJ2-7; tentative D call: TRBD1 (5 bases). The specimen was blood. CDR3 amino acids: CASSLEDSSYEQYF. Here the CDR3 DNA reads TGCGCCAGCAGCTTGGAAGACAGCTCCTACGAGCAGTACTTC.